This T cell receptor (beta chain) was recorded in a study of T cell repertoires in cytomegalovirus infection. Study summary: The authors relied on CMV epitopes, both recently identified HLA-C-restricted and well-studied HLA-B-restricted. The study's findings and limits: The ex vivo response was dominated by HLA-C-restricted CMV-specific TCR beta clonotypes.

This CDR3 is built from 14 residues. The trim removed 5 bases at V and 8 bases at J, leaving 7 bases unmatched. Germline lookup yields CDR1 SEHNR and CDR2 FQNEAQ (reference sequence). TCRdb passed the reads through MiXCR, listing each CDR3 protein once. The top ten hold more than 40% of the sample, which has 550,000 to 700,000 distinct CDR3 sequences, 40% seen once. A word on this clonotype: The target antigen is unknown.

The TCR sequence derives from a human donor in good health (CMV status not recorded). Some clones in this sample may be carry-over from other donors' samples. Here the sequenced sample was cultured PBMCs, taken from culture after CMV antigen stimulation. The V and J genes are TRBV7-9 and TRBJ1-4, with 8 bases that match TRBD1. The CDR3 region is CASSPRQGREKLFF. The CDR3 DNA is TGTGCCAGCAGCCCTCGACAGGGGAGGGAAAAACTGTTTTTT.